Sequencing of this T cell receptor beta chain was carried out in a study of radiotherapy plus CTLA-4 blockade in lung cancer. Whole-study context: Disease control reached approximately 31%, with objective responses in around 19%. General study points: Radiotherapy with ipilimumab was followed by blood expansion of tumor-derived clones. Response, reportedly, was best predicted by interferon-beta along with early blood T cell clone dynamics.

Chemo-refractory metastatic non-small-cell lung cancer patients were treated with focal radiation plus CTLA-4 blockade with ipilimumab. Here immunoSEQ multiplex PCR was the method, and the copy in TCRdb shows in-frame clones only, minus some. Altogether roughly 50,000 clones are present, 76% being singletons, with the ten largest covering roughly 11%. CDR1 SGHTA and CDR2 FQGNSA come from the germline V gene. The CDR3 runs to 15 residues. The trim removed 0 bases at V and 4 bases at J, leaving 3 bases unmatched. In the case of this clone: No antigen is known for it.

This receptor was obtained from a human donor with non-small cell lung cancer who had stable disease on radiotherapy plus ipilimumab. Sequences were derived from peripheral blood, sampled from a patient treated with radiotherapy plus ipilimumab. This chain connects TRBV7-2 to TRBJ2-1; 7 nucleotides line up with TRBD2. For the CDR3, the DNA is TGTGCCAGCAGCTTAGCGGGGGGGAGGTACAATGAGCAGTTCTTC. This gives the protein CASSLAGGRYNEQFF.